Listed below are T cell receptor beta chains from one sample, sequenced in a study of cytomegalovirus exposure and HLA in healthy donors. Generated by immunoSEQ multiplex PCR, the TCRdb table keeps only in-frame clones and is missing some. The sample carries about 120,000 clones, 70% to 85% recorded once. The sequenced sample was PBMCs. The receptors here all came from a woman aged 40 to 55 in good health and CMV-seropositive. The CDR3 runs from the conserved cysteine through the conserved F or W. D genes are given only for firm matches. Only part of the rows carry a size: once, few, many, or a class if the clone is expanded.

>-|TRBD1|TRBV15|TRBJ1-2
CATSRTGGLSYGYTF
TGTGCCACCAGCAGGACAGGGGGATTGAGCTATGGCTACACCTTC
>-|-|TRBV6-5|TRBJ1-3
CASRRIQGAGNTIYF
TGTGCCAGCAGAAGGATACAGGGCGCGGGAAACACCATATATTTT
>-|-|TRBV7-2|TRBJ2-2
CASSIGVGPGELFF
TGTGCCAGCAGCATAGGGGTGGGGCCCGGGGAGCTGTTTTTT
>-|-|TRBV6-5|TRBJ1-2
CASRTTGSDFYGYTF
TGTGCCAGCAGAACGACAGGATCCGATTTCTATGGCTACACCTTC
>-|TRBD1|TRBV12-5|TRBJ1-2
CASGLGQGAVYGYTF
TGTGCTAGTGGTCTAGGACAGGGGGCCGTCTATGGCTACACCTTC
>-|TRBD2|TRBV25-1|TRBJ2-3
CASSEYAGDAADTQYF
TGTGCCAGCAGTGAGTACGCGGGAGATGCGGCAGATACGCAGTATTTT
>-|TRBD2|TRBV2|TRBJ2-4
CASSVERERSKNIQYF
TGTGCCAGCAGTGTCGAGCGGGAGAGGTCCAAAAACATTCAGTACTTC
>-|TRBD1|TRBV19|TRBJ1-4
CASSWTGWQTNEKLFF
TGTGCCAGTAGTTGGACAGGGTGGCAGACTAATGAAAAACTGTTTTTT
>few|-|TRBV7-6|TRBJ1-4
CASSPAGSTNEKLFF
TGTGCCAGCAGCCCGGCAGGGTCAACTAATGAAAAACTGTTTTTT
>-|TRBD1|TRBV2|TRBJ2-3
CASRTGGSDSTDTQYF
TGTGCCAGCAGGACAGGGGGCTCGGATAGCACAGATACGCAGTATTTT
>many|-|TRBV6-6|TRBJ1-5
CASRPDSVNQPQHF
TGTGCCAGCAGACCCGACAGTGTCAATCAGCCCCAGCATTTT